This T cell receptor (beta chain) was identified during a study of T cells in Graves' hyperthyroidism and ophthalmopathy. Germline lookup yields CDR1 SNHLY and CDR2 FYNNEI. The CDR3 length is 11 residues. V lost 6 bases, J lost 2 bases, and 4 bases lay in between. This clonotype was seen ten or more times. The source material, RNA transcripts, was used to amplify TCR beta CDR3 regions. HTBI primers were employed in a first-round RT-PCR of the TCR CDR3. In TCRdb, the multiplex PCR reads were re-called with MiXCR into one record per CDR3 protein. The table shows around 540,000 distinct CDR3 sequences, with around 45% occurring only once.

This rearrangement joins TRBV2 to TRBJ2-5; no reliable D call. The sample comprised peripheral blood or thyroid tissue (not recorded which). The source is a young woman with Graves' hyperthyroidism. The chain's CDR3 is CASRRQETQYF. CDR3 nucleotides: TGTGCCAGCAGGAGACAAGAGACCCAGTACTTC. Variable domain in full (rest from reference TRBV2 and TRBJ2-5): EPEVTQTPSHQVTQMGQEVILRCVPISNHLYFYWYRQILGQKVEFLVSFYNNEISEKSEIFDDQFSVERPDGSNFTLKIRSTKLEDSAMYFCASRRQETQYFGPGTRLLVL.